This entry lists 12 T cell receptor beta chains sequenced from one sample in a study of blood T cell repertoires in COVID-19 (TCRdb year 2020). Library preparation was by the immunoSEQ multiplex PCR assay. TCRdb obtained this table from immuneACCESS and retained in-frame rearrangements with V and J assigned. These tables miss some clones; where compared with another copy, unresolved V genes account for less than half of the shortfall, and the remainder is unexplained. In all, the sample holds around 190,000 clones, and around 85% of those were seen once. The biggest ten clones account for about 1.1% of the sample. The material sequenced was peripheral blood. These TCRs come from a man aged 25 to 40 with acute or convalescent COVID-19.

This clone was seen once. The genes are TRBV4-1 and TRBJ2-4, with D tentatively TRBD1 (6 bases). V gave up 0 bases and J gave up 0 bases, with 15 bases separating them. Germline assignment: CDR1 MGHRA and CDR2 YSYEKL. The CDR3 extends over 18 amino acids. The CDR3: CASSQDQGQALAKNIQYF. DNA for the CDR3: TGCGCCAGCAGCCAAGATCAGGGGCAGGCCCTAGCCAAAAACATTCAGTACTTC.

The chain combines TRBV9 with TRBJ1-6; tentatively, D is TRBD1 (6 bases). Trimming shortened V by 0 bases and J by 7 bases, and 11 bases separated the two germline ends. This CDR3 is built from 15 residues. Germline V gene data show CDR1 as SGDLS and CDR2 as YYNGEE. The CDR3 sequence is CASSVEDSRNSPLHF. The CDR3 DNA follows: TGTGCCAGCAGCGTAGAGGACAGCCGAAATTCACCCCTCCACTTT.

V is TRBV7-2 and J is TRBJ2-7; TRBD2 matches 10 bases. CDR3 length: 15 residues. CDR1 is SGHTA, CDR2 FQGNSA, per germline. V dropped 1 base and J dropped 3; count of bases not matched to a gene: 3. The CDR3, as DNA: TGTGCCAGCAGCTTAGGGCTAGCGGGAGTCTACGAGCAGTACTTC. Amino acids: CASSLGLAGVYEQYF.

The rearrangement uses TRBV30 and TRBJ2-1, with a possible D match to TRBD1 (6 bases). This CDR3 is 14 amino acids long. Germline assignment: CDR1 GTSNPN and CDR2 SVGIG (reference sequence). With 1 base removed from V and 9 bases from J, the gap between germline ends came to 16 bases. The CDR3 DNA sequence: TGTGCCTGGAGTGGGGGGCTGAATTGGGGTGAGCAGTTCTTC. Translation gives CAWSGGLNWGEQFF.

This clone was counted once. The V and J genes are TRBV7-9 and TRBJ2-2; D is uncertain. The germline gives CDR1 SEHNR, CDR2 FQNEAQ (reference sequence). Trimming took 1 base from V and 2 from J, leaving 5 bases between them. There are 14 residues in the CDR3. The CDR3, as DNA: TGTGCCAGCAGCTTAGAACTCAACACCGGGGAGCTGTTTTTT. As protein: CASSLELNTGELFF.

The V call is TRBV14, the J call TRBJ1-2; 12 bases line up with TRBD1. The CDR3 runs to 16 residues. V lost 4 bases to trimming and J lost 8 bases; unmatched junction nucleotides: 11. CDR1 SGHDN and CDR2 FVKESK come from the germline V gene. The CDR3 nucleotides are TGTGCCAGCAGCCGCATGGGACAGGGGGCGGAGATGGGCTACACCTTC. Residues: CASSRMGQGAEMGYTF.

This clone was seen once. This sequence joins TRBV5-1 and TRBJ1-4, with D perhaps matching TRBD1 (5 bases). The V gene lost 1 base and the J gene lost 8 bases, with 18 bases spanning the gap. Germline V CDR1 and CDR2: SGHRS, YFSETQ. The CDR3 sequence is 16 residues long. CDR3 nucleotides: TGCGCCAGCAGCTTGAGTCTCTCCGGGGGGGAGGAAAAACTGTTTTTT. This sequence encodes CASSLSLSGGEEKLFF.

This rearrangement joins TRBV11-3 to TRBJ2-7; TRBD2 agrees at 14 bases. Germline loops: CDR1 SGHNT, CDR2 YENEEA. This CDR3 has 14 amino acids. The V gene end was trimmed by 5 bases and the J gene end by 12 bases; junction bases not matched to a gene: 9. This CDR3 is CASSPGTSGSPPYF. The CDR3 DNA reads as TGTGCCAGCAGCCCAGGGACTAGCGGGAGCCCCCCGTACTTC.

The rearrangement joins TRBV2 to TRBJ1-6; 7 bases fit TRBD1. This CDR3 has 14 residues. Germline lookup yields CDR1 SNHLY and CDR2 FYNNEI. After removal of 7 bases from V and 8 bases from J, the junction contained 8 bases not matched to a gene. CDR3 protein: CASTRQGDYSPLHF. The CDR3, as DNA: TGTGCCAGCACCCGACAGGGAGACTATTCACCCCTCCACTTT.

V and J are TRBV4-1 and TRBJ1-2, with D perhaps TRBD1 (6 bases). Germline V gene lookup returns CDR1 MGHRA and CDR2 YSYEKL. The CDR3 has 15 amino acids. Trimming cost V 6 bases and J 2 bases, with 16 bases left between them. The CDR3 loop reads CASRERDTSNYGYTF. The CDR3 DNA reads TGCGCCAGCAGGGAAAGGGACACCTCAAACTATGGCTACACCTTC.

CDR3 residues: CSATPGQMNTEAFF. The CDR3 coding sequence is TGCAGCGCCACACCGGGACAGATGAACACTGAAGCTTTCTTT. This sequence joins TRBV29-1 and TRBJ1-1, with 7 bases fitting TRBD1. CDR1 is SQVTM and CDR2 is ANQGSEA in the germline V gene. The CDR3 consists of 14 residues. Trimming cost V 7 bases and J 0 bases; bases outside gene matches: 8.

This clone was seen just once. The chain couples TRBV25-1 to TRBJ1-2, with D perhaps matching TRBD1 (5 bases). V lost 3 bases and J 7 bases, leaving 15 bases between the germline ends. The CDR3 consists of 14 residues. Germline assignment: CDR1 MGHDK and CDR2 SYGVNS. CDR3: CASSDIHTGGGYTF. The CDR3 DNA follows: TGTGCCAGCAGTGATATTCACACGGGGGGTGGCTACACCTTC.